The rows below give T cell receptor beta chains drawn from one sample of a study of neurological immune-mediated disorders. MiXCR, applied by TCRdb to the 5' RACE reads, yields one record per CDR3 protein. The sample has more than 50,000 distinct CDR3 sequences, approximately 9.2% seen once; the top ten hold 1.5% to 2%. Sample: PBMCs. Source of these receptors: a woman aged 35 to 49 in good health. Each CDR3 is given with its conserved first and last residue. A D gene is named only where the DNA matches it firmly. Some rows have no size entry. The others give once, few or many, or a class for an expanded clone.

clone size: many; J gene: TRBJ1-1; V gene: TRBV7-9; D gene: .; CDR3 protein: CASSLRQAENTEAFF; CDR3 DNA: TGTGCCAGCAGCCTTCGCCAGGCGGAGAACACTGAAGCTTTCTTT
clone size: many; J gene: TRBJ2-2; V gene: TRBV7-2; D gene: .; CDR3 protein: CASSLWENRNTGELFF; CDR3 DNA: TGTGCCAGCAGCTTATGGGAAAACCGGAACACCGGGGAGCTGTTTTTT
clone size: many; J gene: TRBJ1-2; V gene: TRBV20-1; D gene: TRBD1; CDR3 protein: CSAGTRDRGVRGYTF; CDR3 DNA: TGCAGTGCTGGCACCCGGGACAGGGGCGTTCGTGGCTACACCTTC
clone size: many; J gene: TRBJ2-1; V gene: TRBV14; D gene: TRBD2; CDR3 protein: CASSHPPRGGARSYNEQFF; CDR3 DNA: TGTGCCAGCAGCCACCCCCCCCGCGGGGGGGCACGCTCCTACAATGAGCAGTTCTTC
clone size: many; J gene: TRBJ2-1; V gene: TRBV20-1; D gene: TRBD2; CDR3 protein: CSASQESGGSYNEQFF; CDR3 DNA: TGCAGTGCTAGCCAGGAAAGCGGGGGTTCCTACAATGAGCAGTTCTTC
clone size: many; J gene: TRBJ1-4; V gene: TRBV5-1; D gene: .; CDR3 protein: CASSLAGGLREKLFF; CDR3 DNA: TGCGCCAGCAGCTTGGCCGGAGGCTTAAGAGAAAAACTGTTTTTT
clone size: many; J gene: TRBJ2-1; V gene: TRBV9; D gene: TRBD1; CDR3 protein: CASSVGSSGQGYNEQFF; CDR3 DNA: TGTGCCAGCAGCGTAGGATCTTCGGGACAGGGCTATAATGAGCAGTTCTTC
clone size: few; J gene: TRBJ1-2; V gene: TRBV6-2/TRBV6-3; D gene: .; CDR3 protein: CASSYSSAGERFYGYTF; CDR3 DNA: TGTGCCAGCAGTTACTCAAGCGCAGGGGAGCGGTTCTATGGCTACACCTTC
clone size: .; J gene: TRBJ2-3; V gene: TRBV20-1; D gene: .; CDR3 protein: CSARDLGDTQYF; CDR3 DNA: TGCAGTGCTAGAGATCTAGGCGATACGCAGTATTTT
clone size: many; J gene: TRBJ2-6; V gene: TRBV12-3/TRBV12-4; D gene: TRBD1; CDR3 protein: CASLQGVLSGANVLTF; CDR3 DNA: TGTGCCAGTCTACAGGGGGTTCTCTCTGGGGCCAACGTCCTGACTTTC
clone size: many; J gene: TRBJ2-2; V gene: TRBV7-2; D gene: TRBD2; CDR3 protein: CASRYAGGNTGELFF; CDR3 DNA: TGTGCCAGCAGATATGCGGGGGGGAACACCGGGGAGCTGTTTTTT
clone size: many; J gene: TRBJ1-1; V gene: TRBV20-1; D gene: .; CDR3 protein: CSASELNTEAFF; CDR3 DNA: TGCAGTGCTAGTGAGTTGAACACTGAAGCTTTCTTT
clone size: .; J gene: TRBJ1-1; V gene: TRBV5-1; D gene: .; CDR3 protein: CASSWALEAGNTEAFF; CDR3 DNA: TGCGCCAGCAGCTGGGCCTTAGAGGCGGGTAACACTGAAGCTTTCTTT
clone size: many; J gene: TRBJ1-6; V gene: TRBV9; D gene: .; CDR3 protein: CASSVGVVQPLHF; CDR3 DNA: TGTGCCAGCAGCGTAGGGGTAGTCCAACCCCTCCACTTT
clone size: many; J gene: TRBJ2-7; V gene: TRBV15; D gene: TRBD1; CDR3 protein: CATSRDWRGQAYEQYF; CDR3 DNA: TGTGCCACCAGCAGAGATTGGCGGGGACAGGCCTACGAGCAGTACTTC
clone size: many; J gene: TRBJ2-5; V gene: TRBV7-7; D gene: TRBD2; CDR3 protein: CASSPSRGGTQYF; CDR3 DNA: TGTGCTAGCAGCCCCTCTCGGGGGGGGACCCAGTACTTC
clone size: medium-sized; J gene: TRBJ1-1; V gene: TRBV7-2; D gene: .; CDR3 protein: CASSLSRGTEAFF; CDR3 DNA: TGTGCCAGCAGCCTAAGCAGGGGTACTGAAGCTTTCTTT
clone size: many; J gene: TRBJ2-7; V gene: TRBV20-1; D gene: TRBD1; CDR3 protein: CSARDRETYEQYF; CDR3 DNA: TGCAGTGCTAGGGACAGGGAAACCTACGAGCAGTACTTC
clone size: .; J gene: TRBJ1-5; V gene: TRBV9; D gene: .; CDR3 protein: CASSSGTAENQPQHF; CDR3 DNA: TGTGCCAGCAGCTCCGGGACGGCGGAGAATCAGCCCCAGCATTTT
clone size: many; J gene: TRBJ2-7; V gene: TRBV20-1; D gene: .; CDR3 protein: CSASMSYEQYF; CDR3 DNA: TGCAGTGCTAGTATGTCCTACGAGCAGTACTTC
clone size: many; J gene: TRBJ1-1; V gene: TRBV29-1; D gene: .; CDR3 protein: CSVEGSLGAEAFF; CDR3 DNA: TGCAGCGTTGAAGGGTCCCTTGGCGCTGAAGCTTTCTTT
clone size: many; J gene: TRBJ2-1; V gene: TRBV7-9; D gene: .; CDR3 protein: CASSTRGPNNEQFF; CDR3 DNA: TGTGCCAGCAGCACCAGAGGCCCAAACAATGAGCAGTTCTTC
clone size: many; J gene: TRBJ1-1; V gene: TRBV21-1; D gene: .; CDR3 protein: CASRKQVRTEAFF; CDR3 DNA: TGTGCCAGCAGAAAACAGGTTAGGACTGAAGCTTTCTTT
clone size: many; J gene: TRBJ1-6; V gene: TRBV5-6; D gene: .; CDR3 protein: CASSLVQWGSPLHF; CDR3 DNA: TGTGCCAGCAGCTTGGTGCAATGGGGTTCACCCCTCCACTTT
clone size: many; J gene: TRBJ1-5; V gene: TRBV28; D gene: .; CDR3 protein: CASSLYNLQPQHF; CDR3 DNA: TGTGCCAGCAGTTTGTACAATTTGCAGCCCCAGCATTTT
clone size: many; J gene: TRBJ2-7; V gene: TRBV6-5; D gene: TRBD1; CDR3 protein: CASSYGGQVFPYEQYF; CDR3 DNA: TGTGCCAGCAGTTATGGTGGACAGGTCTTCCCCTACGAGCAGTACTTC
clone size: many; J gene: TRBJ2-6; V gene: TRBV6-2/TRBV6-3; D gene: .; CDR3 protein: CASREDTSRANVLTF; CDR3 DNA: TGTGCCAGCAGAGAGGACACCTCTAGGGCCAACGTCCTGACTTTC
clone size: many; J gene: TRBJ1-2; V gene: TRBV6-2/TRBV6-3; D gene: .; CDR3 protein: CASRTGTAGLYNYGYTF; CDR3 DNA: TGTGCCAGCAGAACCGGAACAGCCGGACTCTATAACTATGGCTACACCTTC
clone size: many; J gene: TRBJ2-1; V gene: TRBV13; D gene: TRBD2; CDR3 protein: CASSLFLAGGPDEQFF; CDR3 DNA: TGTGCCAGCAGCTTATTCCTAGCGGGAGGGCCCGATGAGCAGTTCTTC
clone size: many; J gene: TRBJ1-5; V gene: TRBV29-1; D gene: TRBD1; CDR3 protein: CSVLTGGNQPQHF; CDR3 DNA: TGCAGCGTACTGACAGGGGGAAATCAGCCCCAGCATTTT
clone size: many; J gene: TRBJ1-2; V gene: TRBV6-2/TRBV6-3; D gene: .; CDR3 protein: CASSLRDHGYTF; CDR3 DNA: TGTGCCAGCAGCCTCCGGGACCATGGCTACACCTTC
clone size: many; J gene: TRBJ1-5; V gene: TRBV6-5; D gene: TRBD1; CDR3 protein: CASSSGQGPNQPQHF; CDR3 DNA: TGTGCCAGCAGTTCGGGACAGGGGCCGAATCAGCCCCAGCATTTT
clone size: many; J gene: TRBJ2-5; V gene: TRBV5-1; D gene: TRBD1; CDR3 protein: CASSGGTGGQETQYF; CDR3 DNA: TGCGCCAGCAGCGGAGGGACAGGGGGCCAGGAGACCCAGTACTTC
clone size: many; J gene: TRBJ2-1; V gene: TRBV7-7; D gene: TRBD2; CDR3 protein: CASSASWTSVDEQFF; CDR3 DNA: TGTGCTAGCAGCGCCTCGTGGACTAGCGTAGATGAGCAGTTCTTC
clone size: .; J gene: TRBJ2-3; V gene: TRBV7-2; D gene: TRBD2; CDR3 protein: CASSFDERELADTQYF; CDR3 DNA: TGTGCCAGCAGCTTTGACGAGCGGGAGTTGGCAGATACGCAGTATTTT
clone size: many; J gene: TRBJ1-1; V gene: TRBV27; D gene: .; CDR3 protein: CASSLFLGTEAFF; CDR3 DNA: TGTGCCAGCAGTTTATTCCTGGGCACTGAAGCTTTCTTT
clone size: .; J gene: TRBJ2-7; V gene: TRBV7-2; D gene: .; CDR3 protein: CASRLTKWDFSYEQYF; CDR3 DNA: TGTGCCAGCAGGCTCACGAAATGGGACTTTTCCTACGAGCAGTACTTC
clone size: .; J gene: TRBJ2-7; V gene: TRBV6-6; D gene: TRBD1; CDR3 protein: CASSLGQGGYEQYF; CDR3 DNA: TGTGCCAGCAGTCTGGGACAGGGGGGCTACGAGCAGTACTTC
clone size: many; J gene: TRBJ2-7; V gene: TRBV12-3/TRBV12-4; D gene: .; CDR3 protein: CASSLGAGEQYF; CDR3 DNA: TGTGCCAGCAGTTTGGGGGCGGGAGAGCAGTACTTC
clone size: many; J gene: TRBJ1-2; V gene: TRBV7-2; D gene: TRBD1; CDR3 protein: CASSSLGQGYGYTF; CDR3 DNA: TGTGCCAGCAGCTCCCTCGGACAGGGGTACGGCTACACCTTC
clone size: many; J gene: TRBJ1-4; V gene: TRBV29-1; D gene: .; CDR3 protein: CSVELYSPANEKLFF; CDR3 DNA: TGCAGCGTTGAACTATACAGCCCGGCGAATGAAAAACTGTTTTTT
clone size: .; J gene: TRBJ1-2; V gene: TRBV29-1; D gene: .; CDR3 protein: CSVEDWPGDYGYTF; CDR3 DNA: TGCAGCGTTGAAGATTGGCCAGGGGACTATGGCTACACCTTC
clone size: .; J gene: TRBJ2-3; V gene: TRBV21-1; D gene: .; CDR3 protein: CASNFPPGQGIQPQYF; CDR3 DNA: TGTGCCAGCAACTTTCCGCCGGGACAGGGGATTCAGCCCCAGTATTTT
clone size: many; J gene: TRBJ1-1; V gene: TRBV6-5; D gene: .; CDR3 protein: CASSRRVLADTEAFF; CDR3 DNA: TGTGCCAGCAGTAGGCGGGTCCTCGCGGACACTGAAGCTTTCTTT
clone size: many; J gene: TRBJ2-2; V gene: TRBV6-5; D gene: TRBD2; CDR3 protein: CASSYSYPTSGTNTGELFF; CDR3 DNA: TGTGCCAGCAGTTACTCTTATCCGACTAGCGGGACGAACACCGGGGAGCTGTTTTTT
clone size: many; J gene: TRBJ1-3; V gene: TRBV20-1; D gene: .; CDR3 protein: CSVADSSGNTIYF; CDR3 DNA: TGCAGTGTAGCCGACAGCTCTGGAAACACCATATATTTT